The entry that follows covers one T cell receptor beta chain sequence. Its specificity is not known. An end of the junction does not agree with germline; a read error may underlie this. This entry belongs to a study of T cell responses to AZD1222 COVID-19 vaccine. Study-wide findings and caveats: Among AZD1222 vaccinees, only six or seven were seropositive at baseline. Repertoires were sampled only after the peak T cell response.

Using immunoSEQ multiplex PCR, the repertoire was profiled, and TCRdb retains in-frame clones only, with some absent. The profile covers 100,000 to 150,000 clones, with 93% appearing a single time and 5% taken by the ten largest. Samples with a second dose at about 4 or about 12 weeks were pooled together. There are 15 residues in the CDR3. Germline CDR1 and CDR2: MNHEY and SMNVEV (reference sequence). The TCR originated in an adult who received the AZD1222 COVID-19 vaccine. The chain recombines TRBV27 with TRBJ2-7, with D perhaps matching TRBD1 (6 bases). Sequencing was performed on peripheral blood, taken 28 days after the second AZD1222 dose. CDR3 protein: CASSLGGHPSSEQYF. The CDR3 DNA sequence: TGTGCCAGCAGTTTAGGGGGACACCCTTCCTCCGAGCAGTACTTC.